A selection of T cell receptor beta chains follows, all from one sample in a study of blood T cells in healthy people across ages. Each CDR3 protein gets one entry after TCRdb re-called the 5' RACE reads with MiXCR. The table has more than 650,000 distinct CDR3 sequences, about 20% seen once. Input material: blood. Receptor source: a man aged 65 to 85 in good health. Both conserved end residues are part of each CDR3. Fields, in order: V gene, J gene, D gene, clone size, CDR3 DNA, CDR3 protein. A D gene is named only where the DNA matches it firmly. Clone size is stated in some rows and not others, as once, few, many or a class when expanded.

>TRBV11-2|TRBJ2-2|.|.
TGTGCCAGCAGTCTAGTGGCGGTGAACACCGGGGAGCTGTTTTTT
CASSLVAVNTGELFF
>TRBV12-3/TRBV12-4|TRBJ2-5|TRBD1|.
TGTGCCAGCAGACCGACAGGGAGTGTAAAGACCCAGTACTTC
CASRPTGSVKTQYF
>TRBV19|TRBJ2-7|.|.
TGTGCCAGTAGTATCCGGGACGGCAACAAGCACTACGAGCAGTACTTC
CASSIRDGNKHYEQYF
>TRBV9|TRBJ1-3|TRBD1|.
TGTGCCAGCAGCGGAGGGACAGGCTCTGGAAACACCATATATTTT
CASSGGTGSGNTIYF
>TRBV11-2|TRBJ2-7|.|few
TGTGCCAGCAGCTTAGAGTGGGCAGGCGAGCAGTACTTC
CASSLEWAGEQYF
>TRBV6-1|TRBJ2-5|.|.
TGTGCCAGCAGGTTGCTACCAAGGGAAGAGACCCAGTACTTC
CASRLLPREETQYF
>TRBV29-1|TRBJ2-5|.|few
TGCAGCGTTCTTGGGGGGTACCAAGAGACCCAGTACTTC
CSVLGGYQETQYF
>TRBV13|TRBJ2-1|TRBD2|few
TGTGCCAGCAGCCACGGGACTAACAATGAGCAGTTCTTC
CASSHGTNNEQFF
>TRBV15|TRBJ2-2|TRBD2|few
TGTGCCACCAGCAGAGAACTAGCGGGAGGCCAATCCGGGGAGCTGTTTTTT
CATSRELAGGQSGELFF
>TRBV19|TRBJ2-3|.|.
TGTGCCAGTAGTACTAGAGGTTCAGATACGCAGTATTTT
CASSTRGSDTQYF
>TRBV12-3/TRBV12-4|TRBJ2-3|TRBD2|.
TGTGCCAGCAGTCCCCGATTAGCGGGAGCGCTCACAGATACGCAGTATTTT
CASSPRLAGALTDTQYF
>TRBV5-6|TRBJ1-6|.|few
TGTGCCAGCAGCTTAACCGCGGATTCACCCCTCCACTTT
CASSLTADSPLHF
>TRBV7-2|TRBJ1-2|.|.
TGTGCCAGCAGCTTGTACCTTTATGGCTACACCTTC
CASSLYLYGYTF
>TRBV5-1|TRBJ2-3|TRBD2|few
TGCGCCAGCAGTTTGGGGGCAACTAGCGGGAACACAGATACGCAGTATTTT
CASSLGATSGNTDTQYF
>TRBV15|TRBJ2-5|TRBD1|few
TGTGCCACCAGCAGAGATTATTGGACAGGCCAAGAGACCCAGTACTTC
CATSRDYWTGQETQYF
>TRBV5-1|TRBJ1-6|TRBD1|few
TGCGCCAGCAGCTCTCAGGGGGAAAGTTCACCCCTCCACTTT
CASSSQGESSPLHF
>TRBV6-5|TRBJ1-2|.|.
TGTGCCAGCAGTTCCCCGGTGGTGAGGGGAGATAACTATGGCTACACCTTC
CASSSPVVRGDNYGYTF
>TRBV7-7|TRBJ2-5|.|few
TGTGCCAGCAGCTTGTCTGAGGGGCAAGAGACCCAGTACTTC
CASSLSEGQETQYF
>TRBV12-3/TRBV12-4|TRBJ1-3|TRBD1|.
TGTGCCAGCAGGCCCCCGGGACAGGGCTCTGGAAACACCATATATTTT
CASRPPGQGSGNTIYF
>TRBV29-1|TRBJ2-4|.|.
TGCAGCGTTTCCCCCGGAAACATTCAGTACTTC
CSVSPGNIQYF
>TRBV7-2|TRBJ1-2|.|.
TGTGCCAGCAGCTTAGCGGGAGGGATCAACTATGGCTACATCTTC
CASSLAGGINYGYIF
>TRBV14|TRBJ1-2|TRBD1|few
TGTGCCAGCAGCCAAGCGGTAGGGGGCGAGTATGGCTACACCTTC
CASSQAVGGEYGYTF
>TRBV6-5|TRBJ2-6|TRBD1|.
TGTGCCAGCAGTTACAGTACAGGGGGGTCTGGGGCCAACGTCCTGACTTTC
CASSYSTGGSGANVLTF
>TRBV12-5|TRBJ2-1|TRBD2|few
TGTGCTACTGGGACTAGCGAAAACAATGAGCAGTTCTTC
CATGTSENNEQFF
>TRBV6-4|TRBJ1-5|.|.
TGTGCCAGCAGTGAATCTGGGGGAGGGCAGCCCCAGCATTTT
CASSESGGGQPQHF
>TRBV5-6|TRBJ2-1|.|few
TGTGCCAGCAACTCGCGTGGGGAGTGGAGTTACAATGAGCAGTTCTTC
CASNSRGEWSYNEQFF
>TRBV12-3/TRBV12-4|TRBJ2-1|.|.
TGTGCCAGCAGTTTCCATTCGCTGGGGCAGTTCTTC
CASSFHSLGQFF
>TRBV12-3/TRBV12-4|TRBJ2-3|TRBD2|.
TGTGCCAGCAGTCCGAGCAGCGGGGGGGCCGGTACGCAGTATTTT
CASSPSSGGAGTQYF
>TRBV27|TRBJ2-3|TRBD2|.
TGTGCCAGCAGTTCCCGACTAGCGGGGGACCCAGATACGCAGTATTTT
CASSSRLAGDPDTQYF
>TRBV27|TRBJ1-4|.|.
TGTGCCAGCAGTTCGAGGAGAGAGGGTGAAAAACTGTTTTTT
CASSSRREGEKLFF
>TRBV5-1|TRBJ2-5|TRBD2|.
TGCGCCAGCAGCCCCCGGACTAGCGGGAACCGGGCGGAGTACTTC
CASSPRTSGNRAEYF
>TRBV6-5|TRBJ1-1|.|few
TGTGCCAGCAGGCTTAGGGGGAAAGGCACTGAAGCTTTCTTT
CASRLRGKGTEAFF
>TRBV7-7|TRBJ2-5|.|many
TGTGCCAGCAGCCTAGGGGGAATCCAAGAGACCCAGTACTTC
CASSLGGIQETQYF